This T cell receptor beta chain was captured by sequencing in a study of cytomegalovirus exposure and HLA in healthy donors. The PCR contained 60 Vbeta and 13 Jbeta primers. Sequencing used immunoSEQ multiplex PCR; TCRdb keeps in-frame clones, though not all of them. Here the sample spans some 200,000 clones, roughly 80% being singletons. Study outcomes and limitations: With later analysis, a missense DCLRE1C variant became linked to TCR beta V- and J-gene trimming. The only immune exposure information that was available was CMV serostatus.

Germline V lookup: CDR1 MNHNY, CDR2 SVGAGI (reference sequence). This CDR3 spans 15 amino acids. With 6 bases removed from V and 2 bases from J, the gap between germline ends came to 16 bases. This clone was found once. Its antigen is unknown. Sequences were obtained from PBMCs. The chain employs TRBV6-6 and TRBJ2-5; D call uncertain. The TCR was taken from a man aged 45-65 years in good health and CMV-seronegative. The CDR3 nucleotides are TGTGCCAGCAGACAATCGGCAGGTCCGCAAGAGACCCAGTACTTC. It is translated as CASRQSAGPQETQYF.